This TCR beta chain comes out of a study of neoadjuvant anti-PD-1 for oral cavity cancer. This clone was counted many times. Germline lookup yields CDR1 MNHEY and CDR2 SVGAGI. CDR3 length: 15 amino acids. V dropped 0 bases and J dropped 2; count of bases not matched to a gene: 4. Sample time point: after neoadjuvant nivolumab, at surgical resection. The protocol was immunoSEQ multiplex PCR, while the TCRdb copy is restricted to in-frame clones and leaves out a portion. The sample has about 23,000 clones, around a quarter seen once. This TCR came from a person between 35 and 79 years old with oral cavity squamous cell carcinoma. This chain connects TRBV6-5 to TRBJ2-7, with 7 positions matching TRBD2. The sample consisted of tumor tissue, taken after nivolumab (anti-PD-1) treatment. CDR3 loop: CASSYSRAGAYEQYF. CDR3 nucleotide sequence: TGTGCCAGCAGTTACTCGAGGGCGGGGGCCTACGAGCAGTACTTC.